This record concerns one TCR beta chain sequence. The source of the sample is a study of blood T cell repertoires in COVID-19. As for the study in general: Samples representing acute and convalescent COVID-19 were sourced from the United States, Italy and Spain. In each case, the material was cDNA or gDNA derived from T cells, B-cell-depleted T cells, or PBMCs.

V lost 4 bases to trimming and J lost 8 bases; unmatched junction nucleotides: 7. Germline V gene sequence: CDR1 SGHDN, CDR2 FVKESK. The CDR3 consists of 13 residues. Study processing details: Amplification from reference gene primers served as the basis for estimated nucleated cell counts. Measured with immunoSEQ multiplex PCR; TCRdb has only the in-frame clones, and not every one. V, J and clone size were drawn from that table, and D and trimming were deduced from the DNA. The data contain 120,000 or so clones, about 80% of them singletons. The chain joins TRBV14 to TRBJ1-2; TRBD1 aligns across 7 bases. Source material: peripheral blood. The sequence was obtained from an elderly woman with acute or convalescent COVID-19. CDR3 sequence (DNA): TGTGCCAGCAGCCGACACAGGGGCCAAGGCTACACCTTC. Amino acids: CASSRHRGQGYTF.